The 5 T cell receptor beta chains below were found in one sample sequenced in a study of blood T cell repertoires in COVID-19. The protocol was immunoSEQ multiplex PCR, while the TCRdb copy is restricted to in-frame clones and leaves out a portion. The sample has 30,000 to 45,000 clones; roughly 80% are singletons. Sequencing was carried out using peripheral blood. The receptors were gathered from a man aged 55 to 70 in a cohort sampled during active COVID-19.

This clone has only a few counts. The chain combines TRBV10-1 with TRBJ2-1; TRBD2 agrees at 8 bases. This CDR3 spans 17 amino acids. Germline CDR1 reads WNHNN; CDR2 reads SYGVQD (reference sequence). V shed 0 bases, J shed 3 bases, and the junction held 7 bases outside the gene matches. Here the CDR3 reads CASSESISGTIYNEQFF. CDR3 nucleotides: TGCGCCAGCAGTGAGTCTATTAGCGGGACGATCTACAATGAGCAGTTCTTC.

The rearrangement uses TRBV7-9 and TRBJ2-2; 7 bases are a match to TRBD1. V trimming: 1 base; J trimming: 0 bases; junction bases outside the gene matches: 2. The CDR3 contains 16 residues. The V gene's germline CDR1 is SEHNR and CDR2 FQNEAQ (reference sequence). The CDR3 loop reads CASSLVTGANTGELFF. The CDR3, as DNA: TGTGCCAGCAGCTTAGTTACAGGGGCGAACACCGGGGAGCTGTTTTTT.

The rearrangement uses TRBV3-1 (or the pseudogene TRBV3-2) and TRBJ1-1, with D maybe TRBD1 (6 bases). There are 17 residues in the CDR3. V lost 1 base and J 5 bases, leaving 20 bases between the germline ends. Germline-derived CDR1 and CDR2 are LGHDT and YNNKEL (reference sequence). In nucleotides, the CDR3 is TGTGCCAGCAGCCAAGTAGGGGTCGGGGGGCGGATAACTGAAGCTTTCTTT. Amino acid sequence: CASSQVGVGGRITEAFF.

The rearrangement links TRBV18 to TRBJ2-7; possible D gene TRBD1, 5 bases. The CDR3 has 15 amino acids. CDR1 is KGHSH and CDR2 is LQKENI in the germline V gene. Between the trimmed V and J ends, which lost 9 bases and 5 bases, there was a span of 23 bases. DNA of the CDR3: TGTGCCAGTCAAAGCAGCCGACACCAAGGGGACGAGCAGTACTTC. The encoded protein is CASQSSRHQGDEQYF.

The rearrangement uses TRBV30 and TRBJ2-5, with 9 bases fitting TRBD2. From germline, CDR1 is GTSNPN and CDR2 SVGIG (reference sequence). J gave up 4 bases and V 4 bases, and 4 bases lay outside the gene matches. The CDR3 sequence is 13 residues long. The CDR3 sequence: CAWKKRGAETQYF. The CDR3 DNA follows: TGTGCCTGGAAAAAGCGGGGGGCAGAGACCCAGTACTTC.